The 22 T cell receptor beta chains reported below all come from one sample, sequenced in a study of blood T cell repertoires in COVID-19 (dated by TCRdb to the early 2020s). Library preparation used the immunoSEQ multiplex PCR assay. Held by TCRdb, this immuneACCESS table contains in-frame sequences only and omits some clones. Under half of the omission traces to an unresolved V gene where checked; the cause of the rest is unknown. The sample data list under 150,000 clones, and about 80% of these were observed just once. The ten largest clones add up to around 4% of the sample. The sequenced sample was peripheral blood. The receptors here all came from a man between 60 and 75 years old with acute or convalescent COVID-19.

The rearrangement uses TRBV7-8 and TRBJ2-7; maybe TRBD2 (6 bases). Germline CDR1 is SGHVS and CDR2 is FQNEAQ. The CDR3 totals 15 residues. Trimming cost V 8 bases and J 2 bases, with 19 bases left between them. The CDR3 is CASGKGSRTTYEQYF. The CDR3 DNA is TGTGCCAGCGGAAAGGGGTCGCGGACTACCTACGAGCAGTACTTC.

V gene TRBV2 combines with J gene TRBJ1-5, with D maybe TRBD1 (5 bases). This CDR3 comprises 14 residues. Germline CDR1 is SNHLY and CDR2 is FYNNEI. Trimming stripped 9 bases from V and 1 base from J, with 13 bases between. The CDR3 spells CASQGTLSNQPQHF. DNA for the CDR3: TGTGCCAGTCAGGGAACTCTGAGCAATCAGCCCCAGCATTTT.

The chain has TRBV27 and TRBJ1-2; tentatively, D is TRBD1 (5 bases). This CDR3 has 13 amino acids. Per germline, CDR1 MNHEY and CDR2 SMNVEV (reference sequence). Trimming removed 6 bases at V and 4 bases at J, with 12 bases between. CDR3 protein: CASSRGGFYGYTF. For the CDR3, the DNA is TGTGCCAGCAGCCGGGGGGGATTCTATGGCTACACCTTC.

The chain's CDR3 is CASIPPSSDTQYF. DNA of the CDR3: TGTGCCAGCATTCCCCCCTCTTCAGATACGCAGTATTTT. This chain joins TRBV27 and TRBJ2-3; D gene unclear. This CDR3 is 13 amino acids long. V lost 7 bases to trimming and J lost 4 bases, with 12 bases between them. Germline loops: CDR1 MNHEY, CDR2 SMNVEV (reference sequence).

J is TRBJ2-1 and V is TRBV30; TRBD1 matches at 10 bases. The V segment lost 2 bases and the J segment 7 bases; nucleotides outside the gene matches: 14. The CDR3 consists of 17 residues. The germline gives CDR1 GTSNPN, CDR2 SVGIG (reference sequence). CDR3 residues: CAWSLRKGQGKGNEQFF. As DNA, the CDR3 is TGTGCCTGGAGTCTAAGGAAGGGACAGGGGAAGGGGAATGAGCAGTTCTTC.

The chain has TRBV7-2 and TRBJ2-7, with D tentatively TRBD1 (5 bases). The CDR3 is 13 amino acids. The germline V and J ends were trimmed by 5 bases and 4 bases, with 12 bases remaining between them. The germline CDR1 and CDR2 sequences are SGHTA and FQGNSA. In nucleotides, the CDR3 is TGTGCCAGCAGCCCCGACAGAACGTACGAGCAGTACTTC. Translated, it gives CASSPDRTYEQYF.

This chain links TRBV5-4 with TRBJ2-7; 7 positions agree with TRBD2. Germline CDR1 is SGHNT and CDR2 is YYREEE (reference sequence). This CDR3 is 13 amino acids long. Trimming at V came to 1 base and at J to 4 bases, leaving 2 bases not matched to a gene. CDR3 amino acids: CASSLSGAYEQYF. CDR3 in DNA: TGTGCCAGCAGCTTGAGCGGGGCATACGAGCAGTACTTC.

This clone was seen a handful of times. The chain couples TRBV15 to TRBJ2-7; the D gene is possibly TRBD1 (6 bases). Trimming left V 4 bases short and J 4 bases short, with 17 bases between. This CDR3 spans 15 amino acids. Germline CDR1 is LNHNV and CDR2 is YYDKDF (reference sequence). Here the CDR3 reads CATSMGAGYTYEQYF. CDR3 in DNA: TGTGCCACCAGCATGGGGGCAGGGTACACGTACGAGCAGTACTTC.

In its sample, this clone was seen a few times. The rearrangement uses TRBV5-1 and TRBJ1-1; TRBD1 agrees at 8 bases. The trim removed 4 bases at V and 5 bases at J, leaving 13 bases unmatched. This CDR3 is built from 16 residues. Germline lookup yields CDR1 SGHRS and CDR2 YFSETQ. Here the CDR3 reads CASSDNTGTGGTEAFF. The CDR3 DNA follows: TGCGCCAGCAGCGATAACACCGGGACAGGAGGGACTGAAGCTTTCTTT.

This clone was found a few times. The chain carries TRBV5-1 and TRBJ1-1, with D tentatively TRBD1 (5 bases). V was trimmed by 0 bases and J by 0 bases, leaving 9 bases between them. This CDR3 is built from 15 residues. From germline, CDR1 is SGHRS and CDR2 YFSETQ. CDR3 sequence reads: CASSLGGFVNTEAFF. The CDR3, as DNA: TGCGCCAGCAGCTTGGGGGGCTTTGTGAACACTGAAGCTTTCTTT.

This clone came up a few times. V and J are TRBV27 and TRBJ1-5, with 10 nucleotides matching TRBD1. Germline V gene data show CDR1 as MNHEY and CDR2 as SMNVEV (reference sequence). This CDR3 has 15 amino acids. The J segment lost 2 bases and the V segment lost 7 bases, leaving 5 bases of the junction unmatched. CDR3 loop: CASKGQGFGNQPQHF. CDR3 DNA sequence: TGTGCCAGCAAGGGACAGGGGTTTGGCAATCAGCCCCAGCATTTT.

The V gene is TRBV5-6, the J gene TRBJ1-1; 10 bases align to TRBD1. V shed 3 bases, J shed 5 bases, and the junction held 4 bases outside the gene matches. CDR1 SGHDT and CDR2 YYEEEE come from the germline V gene. CDR3 length: 14 residues. CDR3 DNA: TGTGCCAGCAGCTGGGGGACAGGGGTAACTGAAGCTTTCTTT. This gives the protein CASSWGTGVTEAFF.

The genes are TRBV6-5 and TRBJ2-7, with D possibly matching TRBD2 (6 bases). V was shortened by 2 bases and J by 9 bases, with 14 bases between the two germline ends. CDR1 and CDR2 from the germline V gene are MNHEY and SVGAGI. The CDR3 is 13 amino acids. The CDR3 DNA reads TGTGCCAGCAGTTACACCACTGGGACTGTGCAGTACTTC. This codes for CASSYTTGTVQYF.

The chain uses TRBV15 and TRBJ2-5; 8 bases are shared with TRBD1. V lost 0 bases and J lost 5; bases outside the gene matches: 14. This CDR3 contains 18 residues. Germline CDR1 reads LNHNV; CDR2 reads YYDKDF (reference sequence). CDR3 sequence reads: CATSRDQWAGQGAETQYF. The DNA of the CDR3 is TGTGCCACCAGCAGAGATCAGTGGGCCGGGCAGGGGGCTGAGACCCAGTACTTC.

The chain recombines TRBV4-3 with TRBJ2-3; maybe TRBD2 (6 bases). V lost 1 base to trimming and J lost 4 bases, with 6 bases between them. Germline values: CDR1 LGHNA, CDR2 YSLEER. The CDR3 length is 13 residues. CDR3 loop: CASSQGLADTQYF. The CDR3 DNA reads as TGCGCCAGCAGCCAAGGACTAGCAGATACGCAGTATTTT.

Only a few counts were recorded for this clone. V usage is TRBV6-1 and J usage is TRBJ2-7; D is possibly TRBD2 (5 bases). The CDR3 has 12 residues. Germline CDR1 MNHNS, CDR2 SASEGT. V lost 1 base and J lost 7, with 8 bases in between. The CDR3 loop reads CASSEDGGEQYF. DNA of the CDR3: TGTGCCAGCAGTGAAGATGGCGGGGAGCAGTACTTC.

The V gene is TRBV6-2 or TRBV6-3, the J gene TRBJ2-7, with 9 bases lining up with TRBD2. The CDR3 runs to 16 residues. Germline CDR1 is MNHEY and CDR2 is SVGEGT. Trimming cost V 2 bases and J 5 bases; bases outside gene matches: 10. The CDR3 bases are TGTGCCAGCAGTTACGATGCGGGAGGGCTAGGCCACGAGCAGTACTTC. It translates to CASSYDAGGLGHEQYF.

There are a few counts of this clone. V usage is TRBV18 and J usage is TRBJ2-1; TRBD2 matches 9 bases. Germline values: CDR1 KGHSH, CDR2 LQKENI. This CDR3 comprises 15 residues. After removal of 4 bases from V and 9 bases from J, the junction contained 10 bases not matched to a gene. CDR3 amino acids: CASSHPSGIGGEQFF. DNA for the CDR3: TGTGCCAGCTCACACCCTAGCGGGATAGGAGGTGAGCAGTTCTTC.

In its sample, this clone was seen a few times. V is TRBV18 and J is TRBJ1-2; unclear D gene. The V end was cut by 3 bases, the J end by 5 bases, with 7 bases between. The germline gives CDR1 KGHSH, CDR2 LQKENI. The CDR3 is 12 amino acids. The CDR3 DNA is TGTGCCAGCTCACCCGGGGAGTATGGCTACACCTTC. Its translation: CASSPGEYGYTF.

The chain carries TRBV2 and TRBJ2-7; no clear D gene. CDR1 and CDR2 (germline): SNHLY, FYNNEI. This CDR3 has 11 residues. Deletions cut 4 bases from V and 3 bases from J, with 4 bases between. CDR3 region: CASSVFYEQYF. The CDR3 DNA reads as TGTGCCAGCAGTGTCTTCTACGAGCAGTACTTC.

The chain uses TRBV3-1 (or the pseudogene TRBV3-2) and TRBJ1-2; no clear D. Germline-derived CDR1 and CDR2 are LGHDT and YNNKEL (reference sequence). V lost 1 base and J 0 bases, leaving 12 bases between the germline ends. The CDR3 has 16 residues. CDR3 sequence reads: CASSQGLRLANYGYTF. The DNA for the CDR3 is TGTGCCAGCAGCCAAGGTTTGAGGCTAGCTAACTATGGCTACACCTTC.

V is TRBV21-1 and J is TRBJ2-3; TRBD1, the table's D call, was not compared with the DNA. TRBV21-1 is termed a pseudogene. The CDR3 length is 14 residues. This chain's CDR3 is CASTRQGNTDTQYF. CDR3 DNA: TGTGCCAGCACGAGGCAGGGTAATACAGATACGCAGTATTTT.